Below, 21 T cell receptor beta chains from the same sample are listed, as sequenced in a study of patients and donors after allogeneic stem cell transplantation. TCRdb processed the RT-PCR reads anew with MiXCR; each CDR3 protein has one entry. The repertoire consists of about a million distinct CDR3 sequences, with approximately 18% occurring once and the leading ten covering around 5.5%. The sequenced material came from blood, either unsorted or a sorted T cell fraction (not recorded which). The receptors were sampled from a human donor who was either an allogeneic HSCT recipient or a stem cell or donor lymphocyte infusion donor (not recorded which). It is not recorded whose cells these are; they may come from a transplant donor.

The chain couples TRBV9 to TRBJ2-1; TRBD1 aligns across 7 bases. With V trimmed by 4 bases and J by 7 bases, 17 bases remained unmatched. The length of the CDR3 is 17 residues. Germline CDR1 SGDLS, CDR2 YYNGEE. The CDR3 DNA reads TGTGCCAGCAGCACCCAACCCCCGGGACAGAGACCGAATGAGCAGTTCTTC. This translates into CASSTQPPGQRPNEQFF.

A few counts support this clonotype. The chain has TRBV29-1 and TRBJ2-7; D is perhaps TRBD2 (6 bases). CDR3 length: 11 residues. Trimming stripped 5 bases from V and 7 bases from J, with 12 bases between. The germline V gene encodes CDR1 SQVTM and CDR2 ANQGSEA. Written as DNA, the CDR3 is TGCAGCGTTCTCGGGACTGGTGAGCAGTACTTC. As protein: CSVLGTGEQYF.

In its sample, this clonotype was seen a few times. The V call is TRBV27, the J call TRBJ2-1, with D perhaps TRBD1 or TRBD2 (6 bases each). Germline V lookup: CDR1 MNHEY, CDR2 SMNVEV (reference sequence). CDR3 length: 16 amino acids. The V gene lost 7 bases and the J gene lost 2 bases, with 18 bases spanning the gap. CDR3 bases: TGTGCCAGCATAGGGGATGTCGGGGGCCCCTACAATGAGCAGTTCTTC. This encodes CASIGDVGGPYNEQFF.

This clonotype showed up just a few times. V and J are TRBV5-1 and TRBJ2-3, with 7 bases that match TRBD1. The junction had 5 bases not matched to a gene; V was cut back by 4 bases and J by 6 bases. Looked up from germline, CDR1 is SGHRS and CDR2 is YFSETQ. This CDR3 has 13 residues. The CDR3 DNA reads as TGCGCCAGCAGCAAAGGGGGCGCGGATACGCAGTATTTT. Protein: CASSKGGADTQYF.

The chain joins TRBV5-1 to TRBJ2-4, with 9 positions matching TRBD1. This CDR3 spans 16 amino acids. After removal of 1 base from V and 2 bases from J, the junction contained 4 bases not matched to a gene. Germline assignment: CDR1 SGHRS and CDR2 YFSETQ. CDR3: CASSLYGTGSKNIQYF. CDR3 DNA sequence: TGCGCCAGCAGCTTGTATGGGACAGGGTCCAAAAACATTCAGTACTTC.

This CDR3 is CASSVGNSSNEQFF. In DNA form, the CDR3 reads TGTGCCAGCAGCGTAGGGAATAGTTCCAATGAGCAGTTCTTC. J is TRBJ2-1 and V is TRBV9, with no clear D. V was trimmed by 0 bases and J by 6 bases, leaving 10 bases between them. Germline CDR1 is SGDLS and CDR2 is YYNGEE. CDR3 length: 14 residues.

V usage is TRBV30 and J usage is TRBJ2-7; 7 nucleotides line up with TRBD2. CDR3 length: 10 amino acids. Looked up from germline, CDR1 is GTSNPN and CDR2 is SVGIG (reference sequence). V shed 5 bases, J shed 9 bases, and the junction held 4 bases outside the gene matches. The CDR3 DNA is TGTGCCTGGGGGAGCGGGGTGCAGTACTTC. It yields the protein CAWGSGVQYF. Filled out from reference TRBV30 and TRBJ2-7, the complete variable domain reads SQTIHQWPATLVQPVGSPLSLECTVEGTSNPNLYWYRQAAGRGLQLLFYSVGIGQISSEVPQNLSASRPQDRQFILSSKKLLLSDSGFYLCAWGSGVQYFGPGTRLTVT.

This rearrangement joins TRBV5-1 to TRBJ2-3, with TRBD1 matching over 9 bases. The V gene's germline CDR1 is SGHRS and CDR2 YFSETQ. There are 15 residues in the CDR3. J lost 4 bases, V lost 3 bases, and 6 bases had no gene match. In DNA, the CDR3 is TGCGCCAGCAGCTCACAGGGGGCGTTTGCAGATACGCAGTATTTT. Translation: CASSSQGAFADTQYF. The variable domain in full, with the rest retrieved from reference TRBV5-1 and TRBJ2-3, is KAGVTQTPRYLIKTRGQQVTLSCSPISGHRSVSWYQQTPGQGLQFLFEYFSETQRNKGNFPGRFSGRQFSNSRSEMNVSTLELGDSALYLCASSSQGAFADTQYFGPGTRLTVL.

Only a few counts were recorded for this clonotype. The V call is TRBV7-6, the J call TRBJ2-2; TRBD1 aligns across 8 bases. Losses at the gene ends were 4 bases for V and 4 bases for J; bases not matched to a gene: 2. CDR1 and CDR2 (germline): SGHVS, FNYEAQ. The CDR3 is made up of 14 amino acids. CDR3 nucleotide sequence: TGTGCCAGCAGCTATACAGGGGGCACCGGGGAGCTGTTTTTT. The encoded protein is CASSYTGGTGELFF.

The rearrangement links TRBV27 to TRBJ2-7; D uncertain. Trimming shortened V by 3 bases and J by 2 bases, and 11 bases separated the two germline ends. The CDR3 extends over 14 amino acids. CDR1 is MNHEY and CDR2 is SMNVEV in the germline V gene (reference sequence). DNA of the CDR3: TGTGCCAGCAGTTTGTTGAGAAGAACCTACGAGCAGTACTTC. It encodes CASSLLRRTYEQYF.

This chain joins TRBV12-3 or TRBV12-4 and TRBJ1-2; tentatively, D is TRBD1 (5 bases). Trimming cost V 2 bases and J 0 bases, with 16 bases left between them. The CDR3 loop spans 17 amino acids. The CDR3 sequence: CASSLSPRQLANYGYTF. The DNA for the CDR3 is TGTGCCAGCAGTTTATCCCCTAGACAGTTGGCTAACTATGGCTACACCTTC.

This clonotype occurred many times. This chain uses TRBV4-1 with TRBJ2-7, with D possibly matching TRBD2 (5 bases). CDR1 is MGHRA, CDR2 YSYEKL, per germline. The CDR3 totals 15 residues. V was pared by 0 bases and J by 3 bases, with 12 bases between. As DNA, the CDR3 is TGCGCCAGCAGCCAAGATCAGCGGCAACTCTACGAGCAGTACTTC. Encoded protein: CASSQDQRQLYEQYF.

The rearrangement joins TRBV5-1 to TRBJ2-5, with a possible D match to TRBD2 (5 bases). Germline V gene sequence: CDR1 SGHRS, CDR2 YFSETQ. The CDR3 extends over 13 amino acids. Deletions cut 4 bases from V and 5 bases from J, with 12 bases between. CDR3 sequence: CASSGGGWETQYF. CDR3 bases: TGCGCCAGCAGCGGAGGAGGATGGGAGACCCAGTACTTC.

This clonotype was counted only a few times. The chain carries TRBV7-2 and TRBJ2-5; D remains ambiguous. This CDR3 is built from 14 residues. Germline V gives CDR1 SGHTA, CDR2 FQGNSA. Trimming took 1 base from V and 2 from J, leaving 8 bases between them. For the CDR3, the DNA is TGTGCCAGCAGCTTAGATAGCCTGCAAGAGACCCAGTACTTC. It yields the protein CASSLDSLQETQYF.

The chain carries TRBV7-6 and TRBJ2-3; D may be TRBD2 (6 bases). This CDR3 comprises 18 residues. The V gene's germline CDR1 is SGHVS and CDR2 FNYEAQ. Trimming removed 2 bases at V and 2 bases at J, with 20 bases between. In DNA form, the CDR3 reads TGTGCCAGCAGCTTAAGCGGGCACTACAACGACCTCACAGATACGCAGTATTTT. As protein: CASSLSGHYNDLTDTQYF.

The gene calls are TRBV20-1 and TRBJ2-2, with a weak D call TRBD2 (5 bases). V was cut by 7 bases and J by 1 base, with 10 bases left in between. This CDR3 contains 13 residues. CDR1 is DFQATT and CDR2 is SNEGSKA in the germline V gene (reference sequence). The CDR3 DNA follows: TGCAGTGGGGCGGGTCTGAACACCGGGGAGCTGTTTTTT. Residues: CSGAGLNTGELFF.

V gene TRBV13 combines with J gene TRBJ2-7; D unresolved. Looked up from germline, CDR1 is PRHDT and CDR2 is FYEKMQ (reference sequence). The CDR3 consists of 13 residues. Trimming pared 4 bases from V and 3 bases from J, leaving 10 bases between. The CDR3 region is CASSSLHDYEQYF. In DNA form, the CDR3 reads TGTGCCAGCAGCTCCTTACATGACTACGAGCAGTACTTC.

CDR3 sequence (DNA): TGTGCCAGCAGCACCTTCTCGACAGGGGAAATCTATGGCTACACCTTC. Protein: CASSTFSTGEIYGYTF. The genes are TRBV25-1 and TRBJ1-2; 8 positions match TRBD1. The V gene's germline CDR1 is MGHDK and CDR2 SYGVNS. The CDR3 length is 16 residues. Trimming removed 6 bases from V and 4 bases from J; junction bases left unmatched: 13.

The J gene is TRBJ1-1, the V gene TRBV30; D unresolved. Trimming took off 2 bases at V and 3 bases at J, with 7 bases between the two ends. Germline lookup yields CDR1 GTSNPN and CDR2 SVGIG (reference sequence). This CDR3 spans 12 amino acids. CDR3 bases: TGTGCCTGGAGTAGGCTAGACACTGAAGCTTTCTTT. This gives the protein CAWSRLDTEAFF.

In its sample, this clonotype was seen a few times. The gene calls are TRBV9 and TRBJ2-7, with a tentative D call TRBD1 (5 bases). In germline, CDR1 is SGDLS, CDR2 YYNGEE. The CDR3 runs 12 residues. Deletions cut 10 bases from V and 2 bases from J, with 13 bases between. The CDR3 DNA follows: TGTGCCGGGCCCGGCAGGGCCTACGAGCAGTACTTC. Protein sequence: CAGPGRAYEQYF.

This clonotype has a count of ten or more. The chain recombines TRBV27 with TRBJ2-6; D gene unclear. Deletions cut 4 bases from V and 0 bases from J, with 1 base between. This CDR3 comprises 13 residues. The V gene's germline CDR1 is MNHEY and CDR2 SMNVEV (reference sequence). CDR3 amino acids: CASSYSGANVLTF. CDR3 nucleotides: TGTGCCAGCAGTTACTCTGGGGCCAACGTCCTGACTTTC. The complete variable domain, with remaining parts taken from reference TRBV27 and TRBJ2-6, reads EAQVTQNPRYLITVTGKKLTVTCSQNMNHEYMSWYRQDPGLGLRQIYYSMNVEVTDKGDVPEGYKVSRKEKRNFPLILESPSPNQTSLYFCASSYSGANVLTFGAGSRLTVL.